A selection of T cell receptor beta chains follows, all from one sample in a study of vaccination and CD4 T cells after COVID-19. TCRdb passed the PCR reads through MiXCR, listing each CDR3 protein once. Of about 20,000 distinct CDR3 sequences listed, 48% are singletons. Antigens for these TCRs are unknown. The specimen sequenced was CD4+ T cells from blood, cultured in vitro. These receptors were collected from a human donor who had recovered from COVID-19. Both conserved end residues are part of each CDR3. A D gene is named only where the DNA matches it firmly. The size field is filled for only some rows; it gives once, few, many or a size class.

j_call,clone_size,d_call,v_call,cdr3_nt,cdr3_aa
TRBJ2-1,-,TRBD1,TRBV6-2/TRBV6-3,TGTGCCAGCATGAAGCCGGGACAGGGAAACAATGAGCAGTTCTTC,CASMKPGQGNNEQFF
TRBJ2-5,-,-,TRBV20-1,TGCAGTGCCGAAAGTGGGGCTTTCATGGGCGGGACCCAGTACTTC,CSAESGAFMGGTQYF
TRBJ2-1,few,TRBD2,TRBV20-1,TGCAGTGCTAGGGGACTAGCGGGGATTCGGGAGCAGTTCTTC,CSARGLAGIREQFF
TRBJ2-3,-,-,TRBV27,TGTGCCAGCAGTTTACACAGCACATCTAGCACAGATACGCAGTATTTT,CASSLHSTSSTDTQYF
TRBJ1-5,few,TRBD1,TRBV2,TGTGCCAGCAGCTCGGGACAGGAGACGAGCAATCAGCCCCAGCATTTT,CASSSGQETSNQPQHF
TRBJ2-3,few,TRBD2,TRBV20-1,TGCAGTGCTAGAGCCTATCTAGCGGGAGCTAGCACAGATACGCAGTATTTT,CSARAYLAGASTDTQYF
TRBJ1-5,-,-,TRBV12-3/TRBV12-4,TGTGCCAGCAGGTGGGGGGTTGGGCAGCCCCAGCATTTT,CASRWGVGQPQHF
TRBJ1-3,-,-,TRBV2,TGTGCCAGCAGTGAGGGACGGCGCTCTGGAAACACCATATATTTT,CASSEGRRSGNTIYF
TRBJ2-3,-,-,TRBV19,TGTGCCAGTAGTATAGATCGTGGGCAGGCGGCGCAGTATTTT,CASSIDRGQAAQYF
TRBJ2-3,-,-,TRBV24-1,TGTGCCACCAGTGATCCCGTAGCGGCCCAGGGGTATTTT,CATSDPVAAQGYF
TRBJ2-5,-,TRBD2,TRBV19,TGTGCCAGTAGCCGGACTAGCGGGGCCCAAGAGACCCAGTACTTC,CASSRTSGAQETQYF
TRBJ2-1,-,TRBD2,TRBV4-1,TGCGCCAGCAGCCAAAACTTAGCGGGAGAGTGGAATGAGCAGTTCTTC,CASSQNLAGEWNEQFF
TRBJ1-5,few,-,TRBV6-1,TGTGCCACCCGAGAATCAAGTAGCAATCAGCCCCAGCATTTT,CATRESSSNQPQHF
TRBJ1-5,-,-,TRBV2,TGTGCCAGCAGTGCGGCAGAGCGGGATCAGCCCCAGCATTTT,CASSAAERDQPQHF
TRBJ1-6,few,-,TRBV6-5,TGTGCCAGCAGTTACTCGAAACCCAATATTAATAATTCACCCCTCCACTTT,CASSYSKPNINNSPLHF